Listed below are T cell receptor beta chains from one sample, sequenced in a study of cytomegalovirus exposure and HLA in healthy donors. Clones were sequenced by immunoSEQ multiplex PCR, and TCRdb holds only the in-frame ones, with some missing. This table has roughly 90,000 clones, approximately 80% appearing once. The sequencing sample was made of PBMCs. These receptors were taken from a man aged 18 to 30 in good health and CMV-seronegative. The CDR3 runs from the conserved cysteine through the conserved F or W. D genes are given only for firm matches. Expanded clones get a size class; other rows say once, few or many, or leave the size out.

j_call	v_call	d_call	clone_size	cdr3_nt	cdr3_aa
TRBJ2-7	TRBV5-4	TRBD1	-	TGTGCCAGCAGCCCGGGGACAGAAGAGCAGTACTTC	CASSPGTEEQYF
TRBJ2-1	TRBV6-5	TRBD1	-	TGTGCCAGCAGTTACTCAGGGGGCCTCTACAATGAGCAGTTCTTC	CASSYSGGLYNEQFF
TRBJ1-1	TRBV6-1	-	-	TGTGCCAGCAGTCCACAAGGACAGTTGAACACTGAAGCTTTCTTT	CASSPQGQLNTEAFF
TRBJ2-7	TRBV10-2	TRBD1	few	TGCGCCAGCAGTGAACAGGGGTACTACGAGCAGTACTTC	CASSEQGYYEQYF
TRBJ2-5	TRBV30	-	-	TGTGCCTGGAGTCCGGGAGAGACCCAGTACTTC	CAWSPGETQYF
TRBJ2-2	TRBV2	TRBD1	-	TGTGCCAGCAGTAAAGGACAGGGGAACAGCGGGGAGCTGTTTTTT	CASSKGQGNSGELFF
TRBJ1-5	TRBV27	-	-	TGTGCCAGCAGTCCAATATTTTCGCGGGAATTTAGCAATCAGCCCCAGCATTTT	CASSPIFSREFSNQPQHF
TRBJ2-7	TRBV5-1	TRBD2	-	TGCGCCAGCAGCCAGACTGAGGGCGGGGGTATCAACGAGCAGTACTTC	CASSQTEGGGINEQYF
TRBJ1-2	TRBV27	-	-	TGTGCCAGCAGAGGTGACAGAGCTAACTATGGCTACACCTTC	CASRGDRANYGYTF
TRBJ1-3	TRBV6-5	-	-	TGTGCCAGCAGGCCTCAGGGGCACGGAAACACCATATATTTT	CASRPQGHGNTIYF
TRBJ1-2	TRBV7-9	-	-	TGTGCCAGCAGCCCCCTCGCCCCAGGTGTCTATGGCTACACCTTC	CASSPLAPGVYGYTF
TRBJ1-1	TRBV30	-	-	TGTGCCTGGAGTTGGACTGGAATGAACACTGAAGCTTTCTTT	CAWSWTGMNTEAFF
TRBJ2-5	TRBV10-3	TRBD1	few	TGTGCCATCAGTGACCCAGTGACAGGGTTTTGGGAGCAGTACTTC	CAISDPVTGFWEQYF
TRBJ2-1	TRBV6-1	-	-	TGTGCCAGCAGTGAAGCGCTTTTTACAGAATACAATGAGCAGTTCTTC	CASSEALFTEYNEQFF
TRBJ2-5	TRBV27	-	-	TGTGCCAGCAGTTCACGGGGGACCTCTCCCGTAGAGACCCAGTACTTC	CASSSRGTSPVETQYF
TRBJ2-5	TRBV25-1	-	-	TGTGCCAGCAGTAAGGGACTAGGGGGCGGAGAGACCCAGTACTTC	CASSKGLGGGETQYF
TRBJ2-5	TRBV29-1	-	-	TGCAGCGCAACAGGGCCCCAAGAGACCCAGTACTTC	CSATGPQETQYF